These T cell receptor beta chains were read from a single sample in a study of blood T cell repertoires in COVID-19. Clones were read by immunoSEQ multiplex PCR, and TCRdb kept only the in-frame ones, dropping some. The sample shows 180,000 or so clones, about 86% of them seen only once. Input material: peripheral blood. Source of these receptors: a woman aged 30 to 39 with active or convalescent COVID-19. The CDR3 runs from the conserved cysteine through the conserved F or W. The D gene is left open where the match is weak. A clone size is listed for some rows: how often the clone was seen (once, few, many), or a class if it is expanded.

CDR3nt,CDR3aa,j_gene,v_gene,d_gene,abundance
TGCGCCAGCAGCCAGGACAGAGCGTATAGCAATCAGCCCCAGCATTTT,CASSQDRAYSNQPQHF,TRBJ1-5,TRBV4-1,NA,NA
TGTGCCACCCAGACAGGGGGCACGACGCGGCAGTACTTC,CATQTGGTTRQYF,TRBJ2-7,TRBV7-9,TRBD1,NA
TGTGCCAGCAGCTACACACCGGGACTCGCTTTAGATGAGCAGTTCTTC,CASSYTPGLALDEQFF,TRBJ2-1,TRBV7-9,NA,NA
TGTGCCATCCGACAGAGCAATCAGCCCCAGCATTTT,CAIRQSNQPQHF,TRBJ1-5,TRBV28,NA,NA
TGTGCCAGCAGTTTTGGCCAGGTTCGGCAGCCCCAGCATTTT,CASSFGQVRQPQHF,TRBJ1-5,TRBV28,NA,NA
TGTGCCAGCAGTCAGGGTTCCGGCTACACCTTC,CASSQGSGYTF,TRBJ1-2,TRBV3-1/TRBV3-2,NA,NA
TGTGCCAGCAGCTTCGTGGGAGTGGGGACCGGGGAGCTGTTTTTT,CASSFVGVGTGELFF,TRBJ2-2,TRBV7-2,NA,NA
TGTGCCAGCAGTCACCACAGGGACCGGGCCACTGAAGCTTTCTTT,CASSHHRDRATEAFF,TRBJ1-1,TRBV6-5,NA,NA
TGTGCCTGGAGCCGACAGGGAAGGGGTGGCTACACCTTC,CAWSRQGRGGYTF,TRBJ1-2,TRBV30,TRBD1,NA
TGTGCCAGCAGCCCAGGGAGCACAGATACGCAGTATTTT,CASSPGSTDTQYF,TRBJ2-3,TRBV5-4,NA,NA
TGTGCCAGCACAACCGGGGGGCCCCTCCACTTT,CASTTGGPLHF,TRBJ1-6,TRBV12-3/TRBV12-4,NA,NA
TGCGCCAGCAGCTTGGCAGGGGGACCGGTCGGCGCCGGGGAGCTGTTTTTT,CASSLAGGPVGAGELFF,TRBJ2-2,TRBV5-1,TRBD1,NA
TGTGCCAGTAGTATAGGGACAGGGGACTTCTACAATGAGCAGTTCTTC,CASSIGTGDFYNEQFF,TRBJ2-1,TRBV19,TRBD1,NA
TGCGCCAGCAGCGTGACAGAGCAAGAGACCCAGTACTTC,CASSVTEQETQYF,TRBJ2-5,TRBV5-1,NA,NA
TGTGCCAGCAGCTTAGGGGCTAGCGGGGGCGGTGAGCAGTTCTTC,CASSLGASGGGEQFF,TRBJ2-1,TRBV7-6,TRBD2,NA
TGTGCCAGCAGTTTCCGCCCTGGCGGAGTCCGACTTTACTCTGGAAACACCATATATTTT,CASSFRPGGVRLYSGNTIYF,TRBJ1-3,TRBV28,NA,NA
TGTGCCAGCAGTTACGGGGCAGCGGGCAATTCACCCCTCCACTTT,CASSYGAAGNSPLHF,TRBJ1-6,TRBV6-6,NA,few
TGCGCCAGCAGCCAAACCACCCAACAGACAGGGGGGTCTCTTGCCCTCCACTTT,CASSQTTQQTGGSLALHF,TRBJ1-6,TRBV4-1,TRBD1,NA
TGTGCCAGTAACCTTGCAACCCGGGGAAATCAGCCCCAGCATTTT,CASNLATRGNQPQHF,TRBJ1-5,TRBV19,NA,NA
TGTGCCAGTAGAAAGCGAGGACAAGAGACCCAGTACTTC,CASRKRGQETQYF,TRBJ2-5,TRBV19,NA,NA
TGTGCCAGCAGTAGACAGAGCTATGGCTACACCTTC,CASSRQSYGYTF,TRBJ1-2,TRBV2,NA,NA
TGTGCCAGCGAACATGGACTAGCGGGAGTAGGGACGAAGTTCTTC,CASEHGLAGVGTKFF,TRBJ2-1,TRBV4-2,TRBD2,NA
TGCGCCAGCAGCGAGGGGAACACTGAAGCTTTCTTT,CASSEGNTEAFF,TRBJ1-1,TRBV5-1,NA,NA
TGCGCCAGCAGCTATACGCGAAGGAACACTGAAGCTTTCTTT,CASSYTRRNTEAFF,TRBJ1-1,TRBV5-1,NA,NA
TGCGCCAGCAGCTCCGGACAGCCTGAGCTCAATGAGCAGTTCTTC,CASSSGQPELNEQFF,TRBJ2-1,TRBV5-1,NA,NA
TGTGCCAGCTTCCCCGGGTGGGGCTTGACCTACGAGCAGTACTTC,CASFPGWGLTYEQYF,TRBJ2-7,TRBV7-8,NA,NA
TGTGCCAGCTCACGGGACAGCTCTGGAAACACCATATATTTT,CASSRDSSGNTIYF,TRBJ1-3,TRBV18,TRBD1,NA
TGTGCCAGCAGTTTAAGACTCGACACAGATACGCAGTATTTT,CASSLRLDTDTQYF,TRBJ2-3,TRBV27,NA,NA
TGTGCCTGGAGTGTAGGACTAGCGGGGAGCACAGATACGCAGTATTTT,CAWSVGLAGSTDTQYF,TRBJ2-3,TRBV30,TRBD2,once
TGCGCCAGCAGCCATCCTGGGACTAGCGGGAGATTAGGCACAGATACGCAGTATTTT,CASSHPGTSGRLGTDTQYF,TRBJ2-3,TRBV4-1,TRBD2,NA
TGTGCCAGCAGCTTAGTATCGGGAGTGGGTACCAATGAGCAGTTCTTC,CASSLVSGVGTNEQFF,TRBJ2-1,TRBV7-2,NA,NA
TGTGCCAGTATCGATCGGACAGGGGGCGGAGGGACTGAAGCTTTCTTT,CASIDRTGGGGTEAFF,TRBJ1-1,TRBV19,TRBD1,NA
TGTGCCAGCAGCCCCGGGACAGGGTCCTATGGCTACACCTTC,CASSPGTGSYGYTF,TRBJ1-2,TRBV5-4,TRBD1,NA
TGTGCCAGCAGCCAGACAGGAGTCAATCAGCCCCAGCATTTT,CASSQTGVNQPQHF,TRBJ1-5,TRBV5-5,NA,NA
TGTGCCAGCTCGAGACGGACAGGGGTCGGAAACACCATATATTTT,CASSRRTGVGNTIYF,TRBJ1-3,TRBV18,TRBD1,NA
TGCGCCAGCAGCTTGGCCGGTAGTGGGCTTGGCACAGATACGCAGTATTTT,CASSLAGSGLGTDTQYF,TRBJ2-3,TRBV5-1,NA,NA
TGTGCCACCAGCAGAGATCTGGGGGGGCGAAATGAGCAGTTCTTC,CATSRDLGGRNEQFF,TRBJ2-1,TRBV15,NA,NA
TGCAGCGTTAGGGACAGAACCTACGAGCAGTACTTC,CSVRDRTYEQYF,TRBJ2-7,TRBV29-1,TRBD1,once
TGTGCCAGCAGCCACAGCACAGATACGCAATATTTT,CASSHSTDTQYF,TRBJ2-3,TRBV28,NA,NA
TGTGCCAGCGGCCGGGACAGGGGTAACTATGGCTACACCTTC,CASGRDRGNYGYTF,TRBJ1-2,TRBV5-4,TRBD1,NA
TGTGCCAGCAGCTTAGAGGCAGGGATTGGGGTGGATAATTCACCCCTCCACTTT,CASSLEAGIGVDNSPLHF,TRBJ1-6,TRBV7-6,NA,few
TGTGCCAGTAGTGTCGGGGGTGAAGCTTTCTTT,CASSVGGEAFF,TRBJ1-1,TRBV19,NA,once
TGTGCCAGCAGCTTGGGACAGGTTCCCTACTATGGCTACACCTTC,CASSLGQVPYYGYTF,TRBJ1-2,TRBV5-6,NA,NA
TGTGCCAGTAGAGCGGGGAACACTGAAGCTTTCTTT,CASRAGNTEAFF,TRBJ1-1,TRBV19,NA,NA
TGTGCCAGCAGTTCGACAGGGTTTCCCTACGAGCAGTACTTC,CASSSTGFPYEQYF,TRBJ2-7,TRBV27,TRBD1,NA
TGCGCCAGCAGGCCACTCGGGTCGGATTCACCCCTCCACTTT,CASRPLGSDSPLHF,TRBJ1-6,TRBV5-1,NA,NA
TGTGCCAGCAGTCTAGTAACCGGGACAGGGAGGCATTTACCCCTCCACTTT,CASSLVTGTGRHLPLHF,TRBJ1-6,TRBV6-6,TRBD1,NA
TGTGCCAGCAGTACCAGACGGGATGAAGCTTTCTTT,CASSTRRDEAFF,TRBJ1-1,TRBV6-2/TRBV6-3,NA,NA
TGTGCCACCAGTCGACTAGCGGGAGGCGGTGCTGAGCAGTTCTTC,CATSRLAGGGAEQFF,TRBJ2-1,TRBV24-1,TRBD2,NA
TGTGCCAGCAGCTTATCCGGGAGTCAAGGCAATGAGCAGTTCTTC,CASSLSGSQGNEQFF,TRBJ2-1,TRBV7-2,NA,NA
TGTGCCAGCAAGGGGGATCAGCCCCAGCATTTT,CASKGDQPQHF,TRBJ1-5,TRBV6-6,NA,once